This is a list of T cell receptor beta chains from one sample in a study of graft-versus-host responses after intestinal transplantation. Sequencing used immunoSEQ multiplex PCR; TCRdb keeps in-frame clones, though not all of them. The sample consists of about 82,000 clones, less than 95% of them appearing once. Their antigens are not known. The input for sequencing was unstimulated CD4+ T cells sorted from spleen or lymph node cells, taken before transplant. All receptors come from a human donor who was the organ donor for an intestinal transplant. CDR3s include the opening cysteine and the closing phenylalanine or tryptophan. Each record gives: CDR3 protein, CDR3 DNA, CDR3 length, V gene, clone size, J gene, D gene. A D gene is named only where the DNA matches it firmly. The listing skips clone size in some rows; elsewhere it reads once, few, many or a size class.

cdr3_aa: CASGLSTSTDTQYF; cdr3_nt: TGTGCCAGCGGTCTTTCAACTAGCACAGATACGCAGTATTTT; cdr3_length: 14; v_call: TRBV27; clone_size: -; j_call: TRBJ2-3; d_call: -
cdr3_aa: CASTRGGIYGYTF; cdr3_nt: TGTGCCAGTACACGGGGGGGGATCTATGGCTACACCTTC; cdr3_length: 13; v_call: TRBV19; clone_size: once; j_call: TRBJ1-2; d_call: -
cdr3_aa: CASSPLAGGHNEQFF; cdr3_nt: TGTGCCAGCAGCCCGCTAGCGGGGGGACACAATGAGCAGTTCTTC; cdr3_length: 15; v_call: TRBV4-2; clone_size: -; j_call: TRBJ2-1; d_call: TRBD2
cdr3_aa: CASKGQGNQPQHF; cdr3_nt: TGTGCCAGCAAGGGACAGGGGAATCAGCCCCAGCATTTT; cdr3_length: 13; v_call: TRBV27; clone_size: -; j_call: TRBJ1-5; d_call: TRBD1
cdr3_aa: CASQIGSPQETQYF; cdr3_nt: TGTGCCAGCCAAATTGGGAGTCCTCAAGAGACCCAGTACTTC; cdr3_length: 14; v_call: TRBV28; clone_size: -; j_call: TRBJ2-5; d_call: -
cdr3_aa: CASSPVGVADTQYF; cdr3_nt: TGTGCCAGCAGCCCAGTAGGGGTCGCAGATACGCAGTATTTT; cdr3_length: 14; v_call: TRBV7-3; clone_size: -; j_call: TRBJ2-3; d_call: -
cdr3_aa: CASSYTGLAVSYEQYF; cdr3_nt: TGTGCCAGCAGTTATACAGGACTAGCGGTGTCCTACGAGCAGTACTTC; cdr3_length: 16; v_call: TRBV6-5; clone_size: -; j_call: TRBJ2-7; d_call: TRBD2
cdr3_aa: CSVHRGNYGYTF; cdr3_nt: TGCAGCGTCCACAGGGGTAACTATGGCTACACCTTC; cdr3_length: 12; v_call: TRBV29-1; clone_size: once; j_call: TRBJ1-2; d_call: TRBD1
cdr3_aa: CASSLTSGRISHYPEQYF; cdr3_nt: TGCGCCAGCAGCTTGACTAGCGGGAGAATATCCCATTATCCCGAGCAGTACTTC; cdr3_length: 18; v_call: TRBV5-1; clone_size: once; j_call: TRBJ2-7; d_call: TRBD2
cdr3_aa: CASRGEAGPKYNEQFF; cdr3_nt: TGCGCCAGCAGGGGGGAAGCGGGGCCAAAATACAATGAGCAGTTCTTC; cdr3_length: 16; v_call: TRBV4-1; clone_size: -; j_call: TRBJ2-1; d_call: TRBD2
cdr3_aa: CASSGLAGGRISTDTQYF; cdr3_nt: TGTGCCAGCAGTGGACTAGCGGGGGGGCGAATCAGCACAGATACGCAGTATTTT; cdr3_length: 18; v_call: TRBV2; clone_size: -; j_call: TRBJ2-3; d_call: TRBD2
cdr3_aa: CAISPIPGQGNYGYTF; cdr3_nt: TGTGCCATCAGTCCCATTCCGGGACAGGGTAACTATGGCTACACCTTC; cdr3_length: 16; v_call: TRBV10-3; clone_size: -; j_call: TRBJ1-2; d_call: TRBD1
cdr3_aa: CARARAGGGDEQYF; cdr3_nt: TGTGCCAGAGCCAGAGCAGGGGGCGGGGACGAGCAGTACTTC; cdr3_length: 14; v_call: TRBV28; clone_size: once; j_call: TRBJ2-7; d_call: TRBD1
cdr3_aa: CASSLGGQETQYF; cdr3_nt: TGTGCCAGCAGCTTGGGGGGACAAGAGACCCAGTACTTC; cdr3_length: 13; v_call: TRBV7-9; clone_size: -; j_call: TRBJ2-5; d_call: -
cdr3_aa: CASSLGGMNTEAFF; cdr3_nt: TGCGCCAGCAGCTTGGGGGGCATGAACACTGAAGCTTTCTTT; cdr3_length: 14; v_call: TRBV5-1; clone_size: once; j_call: TRBJ1-1; d_call: -
cdr3_aa: CASRPGQWKGEQFF; cdr3_nt: TGCGCCAGCAGGCCGGGACAGTGGAAGGGTGAGCAGTTCTTC; cdr3_length: 14; v_call: TRBV5-1; clone_size: -; j_call: TRBJ2-1; d_call: TRBD1
cdr3_aa: CASSRVQETQYF; cdr3_nt: TGTGCCAGCTCCCGCGTCCAAGAGACCCAGTACTTC; cdr3_length: 12; v_call: TRBV18; clone_size: -; j_call: TRBJ2-5; d_call: -
cdr3_aa: CASSLVRQSHYEQYF; cdr3_nt: TGTGCCAGCAGCTTAGTGCGACAGTCCCACTACGAGCAGTACTTC; cdr3_length: 15; v_call: TRBV7-2; clone_size: -; j_call: TRBJ2-7; d_call: -
cdr3_aa: CASSGDRAYNEQFF; cdr3_nt: TGCGCCAGCAGTGGGGACAGGGCCTACAATGAGCAGTTCTTC; cdr3_length: 14; v_call: TRBV10-1; clone_size: -; j_call: TRBJ2-1; d_call: TRBD1
cdr3_aa: CASSDKHYEQYF; cdr3_nt: TGTGCCAGCAGCGACAAACACTACGAGCAGTACTTC; cdr3_length: 12; v_call: TRBV7-9; clone_size: -; j_call: TRBJ2-7; d_call: -
cdr3_aa: CASKKRGRYADTQYF; cdr3_nt: TGTGCCAGCAAAAAGAGGGGGCGGTATGCAGATACGCAGTATTTT; cdr3_length: 15; v_call: TRBV5-6; clone_size: -; j_call: TRBJ2-3; d_call: TRBD1
cdr3_aa: CASSLAGPSSGANVLTF; cdr3_nt: TGCGCCAGCAGCTTGGCCGGCCCTAGCTCTGGGGCCAACGTCCTGACTTTC; cdr3_length: 17; v_call: TRBV5-1; clone_size: -; j_call: TRBJ2-6; d_call: -
cdr3_aa: CASSLRSGSGVGTDTQYF; cdr3_nt: TGTGCCAGCAGTTTACGGAGCGGGAGTGGGGTTGGTACAGATACGCAGTATTTT; cdr3_length: 18; v_call: TRBV28; clone_size: -; j_call: TRBJ2-3; d_call: TRBD2
cdr3_aa: CASIRGVDGNQPQHF; cdr3_nt: TGTGCCAGCATCAGGGGCGTGGACGGCAATCAGCCCCAGCATTTT; cdr3_length: 15; v_call: TRBV11-3; clone_size: few; j_call: TRBJ1-5; d_call: -
cdr3_aa: CASSLSGKQFF; cdr3_nt: TGTGCCAGCAGTCTTAGCGGCAAGCAGTTCTTC; cdr3_length: 11; v_call: TRBV28; clone_size: -; j_call: TRBJ2-1; d_call: -
cdr3_aa: CASSLGQNTEAFF; cdr3_nt: TGCGCCAGCAGCCTGGGACAGAACACTGAAGCTTTCTTT; cdr3_length: 13; v_call: TRBV10-1; clone_size: -; j_call: TRBJ1-1; d_call: -
cdr3_aa: CAWTRPRPTREQYF; cdr3_nt: TGTGCCTGGACACGACCACGGCCTACGAGGGAGCAGTACTTC; cdr3_length: 14; v_call: TRBV30; clone_size: -; j_call: TRBJ2-7; d_call: -
cdr3_aa: CASSQDLAGGGTQYF; cdr3_nt: TGTGCCAGCAGCCAAGACCTAGCGGGAGGAGGTACGCAGTATTTT; cdr3_length: 15; v_call: TRBV4-2; clone_size: -; j_call: TRBJ2-3; d_call: TRBD2
cdr3_aa: CASSRQGGSYNSPLHF; cdr3_nt: TGTGCCAGCAGTCGACAGGGAGGTTCCTATAATTCACCCCTCCACTTT; cdr3_length: 16; v_call: TRBV5-4; clone_size: -; j_call: TRBJ1-6; d_call: TRBD1
cdr3_aa: CASSQSPTGGNTEAFF; cdr3_nt: TGTGCCAGCAGCCAATCCCCCACAGGGGGGAACACTGAAGCTTTCTTT; cdr3_length: 16; v_call: TRBV16; clone_size: -; j_call: TRBJ1-1; d_call: TRBD1
cdr3_aa: CASSLSSGSSYEQYF; cdr3_nt: TGTGCCAGCAGCTTATCCTCGGGTAGCTCCTACGAGCAGTACTTC; cdr3_length: 15; v_call: TRBV7-3; clone_size: -; j_call: TRBJ2-7; d_call: -
cdr3_aa: CASSRGMDTGELFF; cdr3_nt: TGTGCCAGCAGCAGGGGCATGGACACCGGGGAGCTGTTTTTT; cdr3_length: 14; v_call: TRBV5-4; clone_size: -; j_call: TRBJ2-2; d_call: -
cdr3_aa: CASSLNLQGPWTYGGYTF; cdr3_nt: TGTGCCAGCAGCCTTAATCTACAGGGGCCCTGGACGTATGGCGGCTACACCTTC; cdr3_length: 18; v_call: TRBV7-2; clone_size: -; j_call: TRBJ1-2; d_call: TRBD1
cdr3_aa: CSARGDRGSYEQYF; cdr3_nt: TGCAGCGCTAGGGGGGACAGGGGATCCTACGAGCAGTACTTC; cdr3_length: 14; v_call: TRBV29-1; clone_size: -; j_call: TRBJ2-7; d_call: TRBD1
cdr3_aa: CASIADRTYEQYF; cdr3_nt: TGTGCCAGCATTGCGGACAGAACCTACGAGCAGTACTTC; cdr3_length: 13; v_call: TRBV28; clone_size: -; j_call: TRBJ2-7; d_call: -
cdr3_aa: CASRQTGVPTNTEAFF; cdr3_nt: TGTGCCAGCAGACAAACAGGGGTCCCTACGAACACTGAAGCTTTCTTT; cdr3_length: 16; v_call: TRBV11-2; clone_size: -; j_call: TRBJ1-1; d_call: TRBD1
cdr3_aa: CASRTGGLAEAFF; cdr3_nt: TGTGCCAGCCGGACAGGGGGATTGGCTGAAGCTTTCTTT; cdr3_length: 13; v_call: TRBV25-1; clone_size: -; j_call: TRBJ1-1; d_call: TRBD1
cdr3_aa: CASSISGRSGYTF; cdr3_nt: TGTGCCAGTAGTATTTCAGGGAGGAGTGGCTACACCTTC; cdr3_length: 13; v_call: TRBV19; clone_size: -; j_call: TRBJ1-2; d_call: -
cdr3_aa: CSVLSGNQPQHF; cdr3_nt: TGCAGCGTTTTGTCGGGCAATCAGCCCCAGCATTTT; cdr3_length: 12; v_call: TRBV29-1; clone_size: -; j_call: TRBJ1-5; d_call: -
cdr3_aa: CATGTGSYNEQFF; cdr3_nt: TGTGCCACCGGGACTGGCTCCTACAATGAGCAGTTCTTC; cdr3_length: 13; v_call: TRBV28; clone_size: -; j_call: TRBJ2-1; d_call: -
cdr3_aa: CAWGDRGGNIQYF; cdr3_nt: TGTGCCTGGGGGGACAGGGGGGGGAACATTCAGTACTTC; cdr3_length: 13; v_call: TRBV30; clone_size: few; j_call: TRBJ2-4; d_call: TRBD1
cdr3_aa: CSVPTGYYGYTF; cdr3_nt: TGCAGCGTCCCTACAGGGTACTATGGCTACACCTTC; cdr3_length: 12; v_call: TRBV29-1; clone_size: -; j_call: TRBJ1-2; d_call: -
cdr3_aa: CASRGTSGGETQYF; cdr3_nt: TGTGCCAGCAGAGGGACTAGCGGGGGAGAGACCCAGTACTTC; cdr3_length: 14; v_call: TRBV7-6; clone_size: -; j_call: TRBJ2-5; d_call: TRBD2
cdr3_aa: CASISGMDTEAFF; cdr3_nt: TGTGCCAGCATATCAGGGATGGACACTGAAGCTTTCTTT; cdr3_length: 13; v_call: TRBV28; clone_size: -; j_call: TRBJ1-1; d_call: -
cdr3_aa: CASSGQRGYEQYF; cdr3_nt: TGTGCCAGCAGTGGCCAGAGAGGATACGAGCAGTACTTC; cdr3_length: 13; v_call: TRBV2; clone_size: -; j_call: TRBJ2-7; d_call: -
cdr3_aa: CAWSPFGTVQETQYF; cdr3_nt: TGTGCCTGGAGTCCGTTTGGGACAGTTCAAGAGACCCAGTACTTC; cdr3_length: 15; v_call: TRBV30; clone_size: -; j_call: TRBJ2-5; d_call: TRBD1
cdr3_aa: CASSLVLTSTDTQYF; cdr3_nt: TGTGCCAGCAGCTTGGTTCTAACTAGCACAGATACGCAGTATTTT; cdr3_length: 15; v_call: TRBV5-6; clone_size: -; j_call: TRBJ2-3; d_call: -
cdr3_aa: CASSYSGTGNSPLHF; cdr3_nt: TGTGCCAGCAGTTACTCGGGGACAGGGAATTCACCCCTCCACTTT; cdr3_length: 15; v_call: TRBV6-6; clone_size: -; j_call: TRBJ1-6; d_call: TRBD1
cdr3_aa: CAWTIPGGAFF; cdr3_nt: TGTGCCTGGACCATCCCCGGGGGAGCTTTCTTT; cdr3_length: 11; v_call: TRBV30; clone_size: -; j_call: TRBJ1-1; d_call: -
cdr3_aa: CATGAIRTADTQYF; cdr3_nt: TGTGCCACAGGGGCTATTAGAACGGCAGATACGCAGTATTTT; cdr3_length: 14; v_call: TRBV6-1; clone_size: -; j_call: TRBJ2-3; d_call: -
cdr3_aa: CASSLSVRDFSYNEQFF; cdr3_nt: TGTGCCAGCAGCTTGAGTGTGCGAGACTTTTCCTACAATGAGCAGTTCTTC; cdr3_length: 17; v_call: TRBV5-6; clone_size: -; j_call: TRBJ2-1; d_call: -